The 5 T cell receptor beta chains in this list originate from one sample, sequenced in a study of blood T cell repertoires in COVID-19. Sequenced by immunoSEQ multiplex PCR; TCRdb stores in-frame clones only, minus some. The sample consists of some 300,000 clones, roughly 87% of them appearing once. Specimen: PBMCs or T cells enriched from blood (not recorded which). All receptors derive from a woman in her 30s who had recovered from COVID-19.

J is TRBJ2-2 and V is TRBV5-1, with D tentatively TRBD1 (5 bases). Trimming shortened V by 2 bases and J by 7 bases, and 9 bases separated the two germline ends. This CDR3 has 13 amino acids. CDR1 is SGHRS and CDR2 is YFSETQ in the germline V gene. The CDR3 is CASSLGAVGELFF. The CDR3, as DNA: TGCGCCAGCAGCTTAGGGGCGGTCGGGGAGCTGTTTTTT.

The chain employs TRBV21-1 and TRBJ2-1; the table's D gene call, TRBD2, was not cross checked with the DNA. TRBV21-1 is described as a pseudogene. CDR3 length: 18 residues. DNA for the CDR3: TGTGCCAGCAGCAAAAAGGGCCTAGCGGGGGGGAACTACAATGAGCAGTTCTTC. Protein: CASSKKGLAGGNYNEQFF.

The chain joins TRBV6-2 or TRBV6-3 to TRBJ2-5; 13 bases fit TRBD2. CDR1 is MNHEY and CDR2 is SVGEGT in the germline V gene. The CDR3 totals 17 residues. Trimming took 4 bases from V and 6 from J; bases not matched to a gene: 11. The CDR3 DNA reads as TGTGCCAGCAGTTTACAAGATGGACTAGCGGGAGTCAAGACCCAGTACTTC. Its protein is CASSLQDGLAGVKTQYF.

This clone was found a few times. V usage is TRBV27 and J usage is TRBJ2-3, with 13 bases that match TRBD2. The CDR3 sequence is 15 residues long. Trimming at V came to 5 bases and at J to 5 bases, leaving 4 bases not matched to a gene. The germline V gene has CDR1 MNHEY and CDR2 SMNVEV (reference sequence). CDR3 loop: CASSLGLAGIDTQYF. The CDR3 bases are TGTGCCAGCAGTCTGGGACTAGCGGGAATAGATACGCAGTATTTT.

The genes are TRBV28 and TRBJ2-5, with D possibly being TRBD1 (5 bases). CDR1 and CDR2 (germline): MDHEN, SYDVKM. V shed 5 bases and J shed 5 bases, with 18 bases lying between them. This CDR3 has 15 residues. The CDR3, as DNA: TGTGCCAGCAGTGAGGACCAAGGGGCGTTGGAGACCCAGTACTTC. Protein product: CASSEDQGALETQYF.